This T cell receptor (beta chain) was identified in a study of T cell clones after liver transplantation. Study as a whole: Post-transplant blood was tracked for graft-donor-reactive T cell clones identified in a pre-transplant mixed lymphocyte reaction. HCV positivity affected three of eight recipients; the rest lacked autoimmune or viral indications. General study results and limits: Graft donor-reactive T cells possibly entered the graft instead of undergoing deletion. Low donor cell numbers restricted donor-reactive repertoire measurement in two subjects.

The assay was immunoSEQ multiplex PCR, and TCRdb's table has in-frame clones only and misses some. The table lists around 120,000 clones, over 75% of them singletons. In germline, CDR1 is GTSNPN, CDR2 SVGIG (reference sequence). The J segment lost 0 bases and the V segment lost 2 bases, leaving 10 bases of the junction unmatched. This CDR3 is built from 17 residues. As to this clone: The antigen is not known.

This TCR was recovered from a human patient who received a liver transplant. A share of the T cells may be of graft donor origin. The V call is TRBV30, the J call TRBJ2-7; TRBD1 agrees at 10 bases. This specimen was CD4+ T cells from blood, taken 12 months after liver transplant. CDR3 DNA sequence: TGTGCCTGGAGTTACCGGGACAGGGGACTTTTCTCCTACGAGCAGTACTTC. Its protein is CAWSYRDRGLFSYEQYF.